This TCR beta chain was sequenced during a study of cytomegalovirus exposure and HLA in healthy donors. Study-wide results and limits: Rare TCR sequences predominated, though certain public TCRs were found in many donors. Subsequent analysis found a tendency for first-cohort TCR clusters to co-occur within the 120 validation repertoires.

About this clone itself: The antigen remains unidentified.

Generated by immunoSEQ multiplex PCR, the TCRdb table keeps only in-frame clones and is missing some. The sample lists some 320,000 clones, 87% occurring once. The CDR3 loop spans 17 amino acids. V trimming: 3 bases; J trimming: 0 bases; junction bases outside the gene matches: 2. CDR1 and CDR2 (germline): MNHNS, SASEGT. This chain connects TRBV6-1 to TRBJ2-2, with 12 bases aligning to TRBD2. Sequenced material: PBMCs. This TCR was sampled from a woman in her 30s in good health and CMV-seropositive. CDR3 in amino acids: CASSESSGGANTGELFF. As DNA, the CDR3 is TGTGCCAGCAGTGAGTCTAGCGGGGGGGCGAACACCGGGGAGCTGTTTTTT.